This is a list of T cell receptor beta chains from one sample in a study of regulatory T cells in long-lasting Graves disease. TCRdb re-called the multiplex PCR reads with MiXCR, one entry per CDR3 protein. The data contain 320,000 or so distinct CDR3 sequences, roughly 18% of them singletons. The material was peripheral blood mononuclear cells (PBMCs), obtained at new diagnosis, from a patient treated with antithyroid drugs. The receptors here all came from a female donor with Graves disease. The CDR3 runs from the conserved cysteine through the conserved F or W. Each record gives: clone size, V gene, J gene, D gene, CDR3 protein, CDR3 DNA. A D gene is named only where the DNA matches it firmly. Part of the rows lack a size; the others show once, few, many or a class for expanded clones.

abundance: many
v_gene: TRBV9
j_gene: TRBJ2-2
d_gene: TRBD2
CDR3aa: CASSSSGKNTGELFF
CDR3nt: TGTGCCAGCAGCTCTAGCGGGAAAAACACCGGGGAGCTGTTTTTT

abundance: NA
v_gene: TRBV9
j_gene: TRBJ2-2
d_gene: NA
CDR3aa: CASSVGTVGRELFF
CDR3nt: TGTGCCAGCAGCGTAGGGACCGTGGGCCGGGAGCTGTTTTTT

abundance: many
v_gene: TRBV15
j_gene: TRBJ2-3
d_gene: NA
CDR3aa: CATSRDRWFTSTDTQYF
CDR3nt: TGTGCCACCAGCAGAGATCGTTGGTTCACTAGCACAGATACGCAGTATTTT

abundance: many
v_gene: TRBV2
j_gene: TRBJ2-5
d_gene: TRBD1
CDR3aa: CASRRDRSWETQYF
CDR3nt: TGTGCCAGCCGCCGGGACAGGAGTTGGGAGACCCAGTACTTC

abundance: many
v_gene: TRBV25-1
j_gene: TRBJ2-2
d_gene: NA
CDR3aa: CASSEFSSANTGELFF
CDR3nt: TGTGCCAGCAGTGAATTCTCTAGCGCCAACACCGGGGAGCTGTTTTTT

abundance: NA
v_gene: TRBV5-1
j_gene: TRBJ2-1
d_gene: TRBD1
CDR3aa: CASSLSQGANANEQFF
CDR3nt: TGCGCCAGCAGCCTCTCCCAGGGGGCGAACGCCAATGAGCAGTTCTTC

abundance: many
v_gene: TRBV19
j_gene: TRBJ1-5
d_gene: NA
CDR3aa: CASSIDRELQWPQHF
CDR3nt: TGTGCCAGTAGTATAGATCGAGAACTGCAGTGGCCCCAGCATTTT

abundance: many
v_gene: TRBV7-2
j_gene: TRBJ2-1
d_gene: TRBD2
CDR3aa: CASRNAGEGEQFF
CDR3nt: TGTGCCAGCAGAAACGCGGGGGAAGGTGAGCAGTTCTTC

abundance: many
v_gene: TRBV12-3/TRBV12-4
j_gene: TRBJ2-3
d_gene: TRBD2
CDR3aa: CASRGLAWADTQYF
CDR3nt: TGTGCCAGCAGAGGACTAGCGTGGGCAGATACGCAGTATTTT

abundance: NA
v_gene: TRBV6-2/TRBV6-3
j_gene: TRBJ2-3
d_gene: NA
CDR3aa: CASTPRSGTDTQYF
CDR3nt: TGTGCCAGCACCCCCAGGAGCGGCACAGATACGCAGTATTTT

abundance: many
v_gene: TRBV5-1
j_gene: TRBJ2-5
d_gene: TRBD2
CDR3aa: CASSFSGSEETQYF
CDR3nt: TGCGCCAGCAGCTTTAGCGGGAGTGAAGAGACCCAGTACTTC

abundance: many
v_gene: TRBV29-1
j_gene: TRBJ2-7
d_gene: NA
CDR3aa: CSVSGGRVFGSYEQYF
CDR3nt: TGCAGCGTTTCAGGGGGGAGAGTTTTTGGGTCCTACGAGCAGTACTTC

abundance: many
v_gene: TRBV29-1
j_gene: TRBJ2-1
d_gene: TRBD1
CDR3aa: CSVEDSQGIPHNEQFF
CDR3nt: TGCAGCGTTGAAGATTCACAGGGGATCCCTCACAATGAGCAGTTCTTC

abundance: many
v_gene: TRBV7-9
j_gene: TRBJ2-6
d_gene: TRBD1
CDR3aa: CASSPRDRLSSGANVLTF
CDR3nt: TGTGCCAGCAGCCCCAGGGACAGACTTAGCTCTGGGGCCAACGTCCTGACTTTC

abundance: NA
v_gene: TRBV6-1
j_gene: TRBJ1-4
d_gene: NA
CDR3aa: CASGRGRTNEKLFF
CDR3nt: TGTGCCAGTGGCAGGGGCCGAACTAATGAAAAACTGTTTTTT

abundance: many
v_gene: TRBV6-5
j_gene: TRBJ2-1
d_gene: NA
CDR3aa: CASSYSDRHNEQFF
CDR3nt: TGTGCCAGCAGTTACAGCGACCGCCACAATGAGCAGTTCTTC

abundance: few
v_gene: TRBV19
j_gene: TRBJ1-5
d_gene: NA
CDR3aa: CASNPLGGGSNQPQHF
CDR3nt: TGTGCCAGTAACCCATTGGGGGGCGGAAGCAATCAGCCCCAGCATTTT

abundance: few
v_gene: TRBV20-1
j_gene: TRBJ2-5
d_gene: NA
CDR3aa: CSARAPRDFGRSPGKETQYF
CDR3nt: TGCAGTGCTAGGGCACCCCGTGATTTCGGACGGTCTCCGGGGAAAGAGACCCAGTACTTC

abundance: many
v_gene: TRBV7-3
j_gene: TRBJ2-1
d_gene: TRBD2
CDR3aa: CASSLTQRGDNEQFF
CDR3nt: TGTGCCAGCAGCTTAACACAGCGGGGGGACAATGAGCAGTTCTTC

abundance: many
v_gene: TRBV25-1
j_gene: TRBJ2-7
d_gene: TRBD1
CDR3aa: CASSRQGSSYEQYF
CDR3nt: TGTGCCAGCAGTAGACAGGGGTCCTCCTACGAGCAGTACTTC

abundance: many
v_gene: TRBV27
j_gene: TRBJ2-3
d_gene: NA
CDR3aa: CASSPTHRRPDTQYF
CDR3nt: TGTGCCAGCAGTCCCACCCATAGGAGGCCAGATACGCAGTATTTT

abundance: NA
v_gene: TRBV30
j_gene: TRBJ2-1
d_gene: TRBD2
CDR3aa: CASKREGLNEQFF
CDR3nt: TGTGCCTCGAAGCGGGAGGGCCTGAATGAGCAGTTCTTC

abundance: many
v_gene: TRBV6-1
j_gene: TRBJ2-7
d_gene: NA
CDR3aa: CASSDTPRGYEQYF
CDR3nt: TGTGCCAGCAGTGATACTCCCAGGGGCTACGAGCAGTACTTC

abundance: NA
v_gene: TRBV15
j_gene: TRBJ2-1
d_gene: NA
CDR3aa: CATSSATRNEQFF
CDR3nt: TGTGCCACCAGCAGCGCCACTAGAAATGAGCAGTTCTTC

abundance: many
v_gene: TRBV12-3/TRBV12-4
j_gene: TRBJ1-5
d_gene: TRBD1
CDR3aa: CASSRQGTYSNQPQHF
CDR3nt: TGTGCCAGCAGTCGACAGGGGACGTATAGCAATCAGCCCCAGCATTTT

abundance: many
v_gene: TRBV10-2
j_gene: TRBJ2-2
d_gene: NA
CDR3aa: CASSIGYTGELFF
CDR3nt: TGCGCCAGCAGCATCGGCTACACCGGGGAGCTGTTTTTT

abundance: many
v_gene: TRBV12-3/TRBV12-4
j_gene: TRBJ2-7
d_gene: NA
CDR3aa: CASSPTPASWTYEQYF
CDR3nt: TGTGCCAGCAGTCCGACCCCTGCGTCGTGGACCTACGAGCAGTACTTC